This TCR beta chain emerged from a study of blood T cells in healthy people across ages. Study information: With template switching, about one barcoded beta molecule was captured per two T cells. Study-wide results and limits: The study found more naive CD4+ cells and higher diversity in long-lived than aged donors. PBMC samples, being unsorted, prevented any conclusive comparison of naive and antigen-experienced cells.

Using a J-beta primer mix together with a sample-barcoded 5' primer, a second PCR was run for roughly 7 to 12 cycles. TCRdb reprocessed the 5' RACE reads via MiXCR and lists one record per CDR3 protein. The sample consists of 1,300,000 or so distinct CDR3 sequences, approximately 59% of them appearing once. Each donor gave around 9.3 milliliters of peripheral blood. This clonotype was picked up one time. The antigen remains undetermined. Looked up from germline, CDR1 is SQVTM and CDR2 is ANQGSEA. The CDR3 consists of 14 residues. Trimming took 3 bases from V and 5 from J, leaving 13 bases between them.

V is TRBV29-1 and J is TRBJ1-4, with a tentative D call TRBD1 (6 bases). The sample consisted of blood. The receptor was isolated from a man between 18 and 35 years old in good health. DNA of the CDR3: TGCAGCGTTGAGTTCCGGGGGCGGAATGAAAAACTGTTTTTT. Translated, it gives CSVEFRGRNEKLFF.